This TCR beta chain was sequenced for a study of CD4+ T cells in melanoma. Repertoires were generated with immunoSEQ multiplex PCR, while TCRdb's copy carries only in-frame clones and drops some. The sample carries fewer than 55,000 clones, 75% to 90% recorded once. Germline values: CDR1 SGHTS, CDR2 YDEGEE. The CDR3 consists of 15 residues. J lost 3 bases, V lost 2 bases, and 7 bases had no gene match. The source is a human donor with melanoma. The rearrangement uses TRBV5-8 and TRBJ1-1, with 7 bases that match TRBD1. Sequenced: peripheral blood. In DNA, the CDR3 is TGTGCCAGCAGCTTTCCACAGGGGCGGGACACTGAAGCTTTCTTT. Amino acids: CASSFPQGRDTEAFF.